These 22 T cell receptor beta chains were sequenced from one sample in a study of technical replicates of blood from several donors. Libraries were prepared by immunoSEQ multiplex PCR; TCRdb keeps only in-frame clonotypes and omits some of them. Of under 65,000 clones listed, around nine tenths were seen once; the top ten hold approximately 4%. Sample: PBMCs. The receptors here all came from a human donor in good health. Some clones in this sample may be carry-over from other donors' samples.

V and J are TRBV27 and TRBJ2-1; tentatively, D is TRBD1 (6 bases). Trimming shortened V by 5 bases and J by 7 bases, and 18 bases separated the two germline ends. The CDR3 loop spans 15 amino acids. Germline V gene sequence: CDR1 MNHEY, CDR2 SMNVEV (reference sequence). Here the CDR3 DNA reads TGTGCCAGCAGTCCCCAGGTGGGGGCGAGTAATGAGCAGTTCTTC. It specifies CASSPQVGASNEQFF.

The chain carries TRBV5-4 and TRBJ2-7, with TRBD1 matching over 7 bases. Germline CDR1 is SGHNT and CDR2 is YYREEE (reference sequence). J gave up 3 bases and V 0 bases, and 3 bases lay outside the gene matches. There are 14 residues in the CDR3. The CDR3 nucleotides read TGTGCCAGCAGCTTGGACAGGGGTTTCTACGAGCAGTACTTC. It encodes CASSLDRGFYEQYF.

The gene calls are TRBV11-1 and TRBJ2-5; D is possibly TRBD1 (7 bases). Germline V gene lookup returns CDR1 SGHAT and CDR2 FQDESV (reference sequence). Trimming stripped 0 bases from V and 4 bases from J, with 18 bases between. The CDR3 is 17 amino acids. The CDR3 protein is CASSLALGWQGGETQYF. The DNA for the CDR3 is TGTGCCAGCAGCTTAGCGCTGGGTTGGCAGGGGGGAGAGACCCAGTACTTC.

The V and J genes are TRBV6-5 and TRBJ1-5, with 10 bases identical to TRBD1. The CDR3 covers 15 residues. Losses at the gene ends were 6 bases for V and 6 bases for J; bases not matched to a gene: 8. Germline-derived CDR1 and CDR2 are MNHEY and SVGAGI. As DNA, the CDR3 is TGTGCCAGCAGCCGCGGGACAGGGGAAGGTCAGCCCCAGCATTTT. Its translation: CASSRGTGEGQPQHF.

The chain employs TRBV5-4 and TRBJ1-1, with 8 bases fitting TRBD1. Germline V lookup: CDR1 SGHNT, CDR2 YYREEE (reference sequence). The trim removed 0 bases at V and 4 bases at J, leaving 5 bases unmatched. The CDR3 sequence is 15 residues long. CDR3 in DNA: TGTGCCAGCAGCTTGGAACACAGGGGGAGCACTGAAGCTTTCTTT. Its protein product is CASSLEHRGSTEAFF.

The V call is TRBV6-5, the J call TRBJ2-2; the D gene is possibly TRBD1 (6 bases). The germline CDR1 and CDR2 sequences are MNHEY and SVGAGI. Trimming pared 6 bases from V and 7 bases from J, leaving 12 bases between. CDR3 length: 13 residues. DNA of the CDR3: TGTGCCAGCAGCCCCAGGGGCGGCGGGGAGCTGTTTTTT. It encodes CASSPRGGGELFF.

The rearrangement uses TRBV14 and TRBJ1-1, with D maybe TRBD1 (6 bases). This CDR3 spans 13 amino acids. Germline V gene sequence: CDR1 SGHDN, CDR2 FVKESK. Trimming removed 8 bases at V and 3 bases at J, with 13 bases between. CDR3 DNA: TGTGCCAGCCGCTCGTACAGGGACACTGAAGCTTTCTTT. This gives the protein CASRSYRDTEAFF.

CDR3 nucleotide sequence: TGTGCCAGCAGCCGACTTCGACAGCGCACTGAAGCTTTCTTT. As protein: CASSRLRQRTEAFF. The genes are TRBV7-9 and TRBJ1-1; the D gene is possibly TRBD1 (5 bases). The germline gives CDR1 SEHNR, CDR2 FQNEAQ (reference sequence). This CDR3 comprises 14 residues. Trimming pared 5 bases from V and 4 bases from J, leaving 14 bases between.

The CDR3 DNA is TGTGCCTGGAGTCCCGGGACAGTTATGAACACTGAAGCTTTCTTT. It encodes CAWSPGTVMNTEAFF. The chain carries TRBV30 and TRBJ1-1, with 7 bases matching TRBD1. Unmatched junction bases numbered 6, after V lost 2 bases and J lost 0 bases. Germline V lookup: CDR1 GTSNPN, CDR2 SVGIG (reference sequence). There are 15 residues in the CDR3. The full variable domain, its missing parts supplied by reference TRBV30 and TRBJ1-1, is SQTIHQWPATLVQPVGSPLSLECTVEGTSNPNLYWYRQAAGRGLQLLFYSVGIGQISSEVPQNLSASRPQDRQFILSSKKLLLSDSGFYLCAWSPGTVMNTEAFFGQGTRLTVV.

This CDR3 reads CASSFTGASTGELFF. The CDR3 DNA follows: TGCGCCAGCAGCTTCACAGGGGCCTCGACCGGGGAGCTGTTTTTT. The chain links TRBV5-1 to TRBJ2-2, with TRBD1 matching 7 bases. Trimming removed 2 bases from V and 5 bases from J; junction bases left unmatched: 6. Germline CDR1 and CDR2: SGHRS and YFSETQ. The CDR3 runs to 15 residues. The variable domain in full, completed from reference TRBV5-1 and TRBJ2-2, reads KAGVTQTPRYLIKTRGQQVTLSCSPISGHRSVSWYQQTPGQGLQFLFEYFSETQRNKGNFPGRFSGRQFSNSRSEMNVSTLELGDSALYLCASSFTGASTGELFFGEGSRLTVL.

The chain employs TRBV5-1 and TRBJ2-3; 14 bases agree with TRBD2. This CDR3 is 15 amino acids long. Germline CDR1 SGHRS, CDR2 YFSETQ. V lost 3 bases to trimming and J lost 6 bases; unmatched junction nucleotides: 3. The CDR3 region has the DNA TGCGCCAGCAGCTCGGGACTAGCGGGAGACGATACGCAGTATTTT. The encoded protein is CASSSGLAGDDTQYF.

The J gene is TRBJ1-2, the V gene TRBV4-1; tentatively, D is TRBD1 (5 bases). Germline CDR1 and CDR2: MGHRA and YSYEKL. This CDR3 has 15 amino acids. The V and J ends lost 2 bases and 0 bases respectively, with 10 bases between them. CDR3 region: CASSQSRQTNYGYTF. For the CDR3, the DNA is TGCGCCAGCAGCCAATCCAGACAGACTAACTATGGCTACACCTTC.

The chain couples TRBV6-5 to TRBJ2-2, with 8 bases lining up with TRBD1. J was trimmed by 2 bases and V by 6 bases; bases with no gene match: 5. Germline loops: CDR1 MNHEY, CDR2 SVGAGI. The CDR3 consists of 15 residues. The CDR3 loop reads CASRPDRVNTGELFF. The DNA of the CDR3 is TGTGCCAGCAGACCGGACAGGGTAAACACCGGGGAGCTGTTTTTT.

The chain uses TRBV5-4 and TRBJ1-6; unclear D gene. Germline V gene data show CDR1 as SGHNT and CDR2 as YYREEE (reference sequence). The CDR3 is 14 residues long. V was cut by 4 bases and J by 9 bases, with 14 bases left in between. CDR3 in amino acids: CASSRPGTGSPLHF. The CDR3 DNA is TGTGCCAGCAGCCGTCCGGGAACGGGTTCACCCCTCCACTTT.

The gene calls are TRBV18 and TRBJ2-1, with TRBD2 matching over 10 bases. The junction had 6 bases not matched to a gene; V was cut back by 0 bases and J by 10 bases. This CDR3 has 15 residues. The germline V gene encodes CDR1 KGHSH and CDR2 LQKENI. The CDR3 sequence: CASSPPTSGYLEQFF. The CDR3 region has the DNA TGTGCCAGCTCACCACCGACTAGCGGGTATCTGGAGCAGTTCTTC. Full variable domain (outside the CDR3, taken from reference TRBV18 and TRBJ2-1): NAGVMQNPRHLVRRRGQEARLRCSPMKGHSHVYWYRQLPEEGLKFMVYLQKENIIDESGMPKERFSAEFPKEGPSILRIQQVVRGDSAAYFCASSPPTSGYLEQFFGPGTRLTVL.

V and J are TRBV7-9 and TRBJ2-3; 11 bases align to TRBD1. V was pared by 4 bases and J by 5 bases, with 2 bases of the junction left unmatched. Germline CDR1 is SEHNR and CDR2 is FQNEAQ (reference sequence). The CDR3 has 14 residues. CDR3 in amino acids: CASSSGQGGDTQYF. CDR3 coding DNA: TGTGCCAGCAGCTCGGGACAGGGGGGAGATACGCAGTATTTT.

The genes are TRBV7-3 and TRBJ2-2; 7 nucleotides line up with TRBD1. CDR1 and CDR2 (germline): SGHTA, FQGTGA. This CDR3 region has 15 residues. The V and J ends lost 5 bases and 5 bases, in that order; junction bases with no gene match: 8. CDR3 DNA: TGTGCCAGCAGCAACCGGGCCAGGGGGACCGGGGAGCTGTTTTTT. Protein sequence: CASSNRARGTGELFF.

This chain uses TRBV2 with TRBJ1-5, with D tentatively TRBD1 (5 bases). The ends were cut back, 5 bases at V and 3 bases at J, with 14 bases in the middle. The CDR3 is 15 amino acids. Germline V gives CDR1 SNHLY, CDR2 FYNNEI. CDR3 nucleotides: TGTGCCAGCAGTCCGCAGGGTCTGAACAATCAGCCCCAGCATTTT. Translated, it gives CASSPQGLNNQPQHF.

The rearrangement joins TRBV21-1 to TRBJ1-2; TRBD1, the table's D call, lacks a check against the DNA. TRBV21-1 is a listed pseudogene. The CDR3 has 14 amino acids. In nucleotides, the CDR3 is TGTGCCAGCAGCGGGTCACAGGGGTGGTATGGCTACACCTTC. It is translated as CASSGSQGWYGYTF.

The chain is built from TRBV5-1 and TRBJ1-1, with D possibly TRBD1 on 6 matching bases. Trimming removed 4 bases at V and 2 bases at J, with 12 bases between. CDR1 and CDR2 from the germline V gene are SGHRS and YFSETQ. CDR3 length: 14 residues. CDR3 DNA: TGCGCCAGCAGCCCCAGGGGTTTAAACACTGAAGCTTTCTTT. This codes for CASSPRGLNTEAFF.

The chain couples TRBV5-1 to TRBJ2-7, with 11 bases aligning to TRBD2. The CDR3 covers 15 residues. The germline V gene encodes CDR1 SGHRS and CDR2 YFSETQ. The trim removed 0 bases at V and 7 bases at J, leaving 6 bases unmatched. CDR3 sequence reads: CASSLVSGRAGEQYF. CDR3 DNA sequence: TGCGCCAGCAGCTTGGTTAGCGGGAGGGCCGGGGAGCAGTACTTC.

The chain uses TRBV29-1 and TRBJ2-7, with D tentatively TRBD2 (5 bases). From germline, CDR1 is SQVTM and CDR2 ANQGSEA. The CDR3 contains 12 residues. Trimming removed 4 bases from V and 3 bases from J, with 10 bases in between. The CDR3 reads CSVAAGGYEQYF. The CDR3 DNA sequence: TGCAGCGTTGCTGCTGGAGGCTACGAGCAGTACTTC.